The 5 T cell receptor beta chains presented below share a single source sample, sequenced in a study of T cells expressing NK-cell markers. Each CDR3 protein gets one entry in TCRdb, which reprocessed the 5' RACE reads and gives no DNA. The sample table sets out roughly 390,000 distinct CDR3 sequences. The sequencing input was blood T cells: a sorted CD56 or NKG2C T cell subset, CD4+ or CD8+ T cells, or bulk PBMC T cells (not recorded which). The receptor source for this set is a man aged 18 to 69 in good health.

The CDR3 sequence is CSATGSRTGGRGYTF. The chain recombines TRBV20-1 with TRBJ1-2; absent DNA, TCRdb's TRBD1 call cannot be checked. Per the germline V gene, CDR1 is DFQATT and CDR2 is SNEGSKA (reference sequence). CDR3 size: 15 residues.

The chain carries TRBV6-1 and TRBJ2-6; TCRdb outputs TRBD1, but without DNA this stays unchecked. Germline loops: CDR1 MNHNS, CDR2 SASEGT. The CDR3 consists of 16 residues. CDR3 loop: CASPTGGLSGANVLTF.

V is TRBV12-3 or TRBV12-4 and J is TRBJ2-7; TCRdb proposes TRBD1, but this gene call is untestable without DNA. This CDR3 contains 12 residues. The CDR3 here is CASSPMRQGQYF.

The chain uses TRBV5-1 and TRBJ2-3; TCRdb designates TRBD2, a call that cannot be tested without DNA. This CDR3 spans 17 amino acids. Germline lookup yields CDR1 SGHRS and CDR2 YFSETQ. Here the CDR3 reads CASSLLPGLAGGDTQYF. Drawing the rest from reference TRBV5-1 and TRBJ2-3, the complete variable domain is KAGVTQTPRYLIKTRGQQVTLSCSPISGHRSVSWYQQTPGQGLQFLFEYFSETQRNKGNFPGRFSGRQFSNSRSEMNVSTLELGDSALYLCASSLLPGLAGGDTQYFGPGTRLTVL.

The CDR3 region is CASRPGTGADTQYF. V is TRBV5-4 and J is TRBJ2-3; TCRdb proposes TRBD1, but this gene call is untestable without DNA. The germline gives CDR1 SGHNT, CDR2 YYREEE (reference sequence). This CDR3 comprises 14 residues.